Listed here is a single TCR beta chain. Its antigen remains unidentified. V gave up 3 bases and J gave up 0 bases, with 12 bases separating them. This CDR3 spans 15 amino acids. CDR1 and CDR2 (germline): SGHNT, YENEEA. TCRdb keeps only in-frame clones here, not all; method: immunoSEQ multiplex PCR. The data contain fewer than 100,000 clones, 93% of them singletons. This record comes from a study of OX40 agonist ivuxolimab in advanced cancers. Study overall: Treatment of patients was with ivuxolimab, an agonistic anti-OX40 (CD134) antibody.

Study-wide results and caveats: Low clonal expansion, among the lowest seen, marked partial responders at 0.1-3.0 mg/kg. Still undetermined is the antigen specificity of the expanded peripheral T cells. CD8+ T cells averaged more expanded clones than CD4+.

The sequence derives from an adult with an advanced solid tumor such as melanoma, head and neck, liver or kidney cancer. The V gene is TRBV11-3, the J gene TRBJ2-7; the D gene is possibly TRBD1 (5 bases). The sample in question was CD4+ or CD8+ T cells sorted from blood, obtained in a trial of the OX40 agonist ivuxolimab. This CDR3 is CASSFRVSHSYEQYF. In nucleotides, the CDR3 is TGTGCCAGCAGCTTCAGGGTTTCCCACTCCTACGAGCAGTACTTC.